Below, one T cell receptor beta chain is given with its context. The target antigen is unknown. The germline V gene has CDR1 SNHLY and CDR2 FYNNEI. There are 16 residues in the CDR3. This sample is drawn from a study of T cells expressing NK-cell markers. On the study more broadly: It was sorted CD3+CD56-NKG2C+, CD3+CD56+NKG2C- and CD3+CD56+NKG2C+ T cells that provided the TCR beta repertoires. Seven sequenced donors out of eight were HCMV-seropositive, one seronegative.

Study-level results: Among CD8+ T cells from about six donors, dominant NKG2C+ clonotypes accounted for roughly 1.0-7.0%.

TCRdb reprocessed the 5' RACE reads and stores each CDR3 protein as one record, lacking DNA. The sample's table shows about 180,000 distinct CDR3 sequences. The sequencing sample was made of blood T cells: a sorted CD56 or NKG2C T cell subset, CD4+ or CD8+ T cells, or bulk PBMC T cells (not recorded which). The clonotype was recovered from a man aged 18 to 70 in good health. The rearrangement links TRBV2 to TRBJ2-5; TCRdb proposes TRBD2, but this gene call is untestable without DNA. CDR3 in amino acids: CASRRLAGGPQETQYF.